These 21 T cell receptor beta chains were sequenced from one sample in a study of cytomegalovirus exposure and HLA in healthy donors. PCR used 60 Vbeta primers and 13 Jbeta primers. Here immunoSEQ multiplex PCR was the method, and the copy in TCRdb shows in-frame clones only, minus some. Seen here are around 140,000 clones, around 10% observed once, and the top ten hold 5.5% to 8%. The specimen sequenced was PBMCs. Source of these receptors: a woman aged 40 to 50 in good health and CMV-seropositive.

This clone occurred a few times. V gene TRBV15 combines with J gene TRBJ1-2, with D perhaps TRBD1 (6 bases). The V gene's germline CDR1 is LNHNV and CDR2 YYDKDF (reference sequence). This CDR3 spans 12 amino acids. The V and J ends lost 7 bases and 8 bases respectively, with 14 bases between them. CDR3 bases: TGTGCCACCACCACCAGGGGTATGGGCTACACCTTC. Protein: CATTTRGMGYTF.

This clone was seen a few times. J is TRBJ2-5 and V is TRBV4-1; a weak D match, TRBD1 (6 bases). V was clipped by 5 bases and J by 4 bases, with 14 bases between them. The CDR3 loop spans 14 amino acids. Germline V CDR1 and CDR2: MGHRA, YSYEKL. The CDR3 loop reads CASSSQGRIETQYF. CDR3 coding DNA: TGCGCCAGCAGCTCACAGGGTCGGATAGAGACCCAGTACTTC.

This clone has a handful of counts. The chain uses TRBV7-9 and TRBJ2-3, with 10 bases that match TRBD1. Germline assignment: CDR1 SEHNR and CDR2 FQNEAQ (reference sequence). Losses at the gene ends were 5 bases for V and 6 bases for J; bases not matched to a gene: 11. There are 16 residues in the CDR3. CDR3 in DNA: TGTGCCAGCAGCCGCGGACAGGGGGAGATTAGCGATACGCAGTATTTT. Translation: CASSRGQGEISDTQYF.

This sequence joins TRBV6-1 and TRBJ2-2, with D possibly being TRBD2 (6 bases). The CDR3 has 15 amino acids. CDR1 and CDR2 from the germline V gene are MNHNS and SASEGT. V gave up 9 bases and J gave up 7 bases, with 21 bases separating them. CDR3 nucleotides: TGTGCCAGTCGCCGGGACTCAAATTTAAACGGGGAGCTGTTTTTT. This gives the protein CASRRDSNLNGELFF.

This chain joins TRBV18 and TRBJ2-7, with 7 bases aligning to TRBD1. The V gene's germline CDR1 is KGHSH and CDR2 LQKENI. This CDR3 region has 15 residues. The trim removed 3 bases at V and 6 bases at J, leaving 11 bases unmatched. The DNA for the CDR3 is TGTGCCAGCTCACCGCTAGACAGGGTGTCAGGCGAGCAGTACTTC. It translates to CASSPLDRVSGEQYF. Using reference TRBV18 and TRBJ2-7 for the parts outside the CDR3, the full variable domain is NAGVMQNPRHLVRRRGQEARLRCSPMKGHSHVYWYRQLPEEGLKFMVYLQKENIIDESGMPKERFSAEFPKEGPSILRIQQVVRGDSAAYFCASSPLDRVSGEQYFGPGTRLTVT.

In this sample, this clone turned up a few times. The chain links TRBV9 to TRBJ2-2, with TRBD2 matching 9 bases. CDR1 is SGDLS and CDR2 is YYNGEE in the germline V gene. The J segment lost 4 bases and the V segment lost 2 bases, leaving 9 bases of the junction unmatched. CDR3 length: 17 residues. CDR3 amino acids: CASSVRISGGRTGELFF. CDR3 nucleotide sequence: TGTGCCAGCAGCGTGCGTATTAGCGGGGGCCGCACCGGGGAGCTGTTTTTT. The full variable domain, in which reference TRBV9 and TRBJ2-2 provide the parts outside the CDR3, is DSGVTQTPKHLITATGQRVTLRCSPRSGDLSVYWYQQSLDQGLQFLIQYYNGEERAKGNILERFSAQQFPDLHSELNLSSLELGDSALYFCASSVRISGGRTGELFFGEGSRLTVL.

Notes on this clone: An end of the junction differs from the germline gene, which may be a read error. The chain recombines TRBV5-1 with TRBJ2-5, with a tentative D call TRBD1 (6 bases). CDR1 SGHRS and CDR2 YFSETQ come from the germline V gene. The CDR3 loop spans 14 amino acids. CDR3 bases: TGCGCCGGCAGATCAACAGGGATAGGGGAGACCCAGTACTTC. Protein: CAGRSTGIGETQYF.

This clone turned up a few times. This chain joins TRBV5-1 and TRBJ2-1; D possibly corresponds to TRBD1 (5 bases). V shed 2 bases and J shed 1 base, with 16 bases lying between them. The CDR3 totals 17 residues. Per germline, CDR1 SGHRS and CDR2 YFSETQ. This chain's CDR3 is CASSFERGAGSYNEQFF. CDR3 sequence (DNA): TGCGCCAGCAGCTTTGAAAGGGGCGCAGGATCCTACAATGAGCAGTTCTTC.

CDR3 protein: CASSLRAGYTGELFF. CDR3 sequence (DNA): TGTGCCAGCAGCTTAAGGGCAGGGTACACCGGGGAGCTGTTTTTT. The chain links TRBV7-9 to TRBJ2-2, with TRBD1 as a possible D gene (5 bases). Germline loops: CDR1 SEHNR, CDR2 FQNEAQ (reference sequence). Deletions cut 2 bases from V and 3 bases from J, with 10 bases between. This CDR3 is built from 15 residues. Based on the CDR3 plus reference TRBV7-9 and TRBJ2-2, the full variable domain is DTGVSQNPRHKITKRGQNVTFRCDPISEHNRLYWYRQTLGQGPEFLTYFQNEAQLEKSRLLSDRFSAERPKGSFSTLEIQRTEQGDSAMYLCASSLRAGYTGELFFGEGSRLTVL.

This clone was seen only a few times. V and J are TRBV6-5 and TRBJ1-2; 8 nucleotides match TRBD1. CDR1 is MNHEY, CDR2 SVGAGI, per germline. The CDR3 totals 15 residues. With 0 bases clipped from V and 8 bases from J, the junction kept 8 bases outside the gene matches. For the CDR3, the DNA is TGTGCCAGCAGTTACTCGATCCCCGGGACAGGCGGCTACACCTTC. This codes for CASSYSIPGTGGYTF.

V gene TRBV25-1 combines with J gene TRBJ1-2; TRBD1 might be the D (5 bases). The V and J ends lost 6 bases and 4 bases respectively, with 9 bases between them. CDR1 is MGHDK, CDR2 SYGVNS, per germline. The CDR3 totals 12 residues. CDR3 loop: CASRGEGYGYTF. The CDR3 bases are TGTGCCAGCAGGGGGGAGGGCTATGGCTACACCTTC.

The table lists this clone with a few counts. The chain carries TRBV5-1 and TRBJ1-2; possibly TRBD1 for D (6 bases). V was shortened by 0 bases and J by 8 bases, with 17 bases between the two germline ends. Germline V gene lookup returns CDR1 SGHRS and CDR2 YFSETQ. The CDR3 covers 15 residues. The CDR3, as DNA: TGCGCCAGCAGCTTGGCCCTAGTAGGGGGTTTAGGCTACACCTTC. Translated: CASSLALVGGLGYTF.

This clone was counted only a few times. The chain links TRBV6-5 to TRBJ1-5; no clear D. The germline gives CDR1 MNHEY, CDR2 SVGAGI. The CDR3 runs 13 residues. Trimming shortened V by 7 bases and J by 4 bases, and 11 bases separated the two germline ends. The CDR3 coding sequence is TGTGCCAGCAACAGCGGGTTGAATCAGCCCCAGCATTTT. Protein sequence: CASNSGLNQPQHF.

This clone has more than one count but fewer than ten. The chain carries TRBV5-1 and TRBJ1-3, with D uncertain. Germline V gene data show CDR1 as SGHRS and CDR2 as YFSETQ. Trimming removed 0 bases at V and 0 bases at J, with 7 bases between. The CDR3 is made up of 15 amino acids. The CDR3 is CASSLGGGSGNTIYF. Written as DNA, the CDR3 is TGCGCCAGCAGCTTGGGCGGCGGCTCTGGAAACACCATATATTTT.

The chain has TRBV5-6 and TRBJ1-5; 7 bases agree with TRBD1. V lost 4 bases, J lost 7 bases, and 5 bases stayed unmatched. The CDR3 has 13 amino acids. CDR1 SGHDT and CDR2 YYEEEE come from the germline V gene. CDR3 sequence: CASSPTGTQPQHF. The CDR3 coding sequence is TGTGCCAGCAGCCCGACAGGGACCCAGCCCCAGCATTTT.

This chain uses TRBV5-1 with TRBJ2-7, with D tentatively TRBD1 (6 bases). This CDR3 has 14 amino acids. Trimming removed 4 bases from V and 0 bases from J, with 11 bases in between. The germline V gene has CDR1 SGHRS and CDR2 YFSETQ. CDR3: CASSGGHLSYEQYV. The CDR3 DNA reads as TGCGCCAGCAGCGGGGGACACCTCTCCTACGAGCAGTACGTC.

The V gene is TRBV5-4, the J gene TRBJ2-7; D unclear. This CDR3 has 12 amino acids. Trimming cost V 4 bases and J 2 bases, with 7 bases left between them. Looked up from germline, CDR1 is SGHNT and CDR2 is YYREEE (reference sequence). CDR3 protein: CASSPRTYEQYF. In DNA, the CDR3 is TGTGCCAGCAGCCCCAGGACCTACGAGCAGTACTTC.

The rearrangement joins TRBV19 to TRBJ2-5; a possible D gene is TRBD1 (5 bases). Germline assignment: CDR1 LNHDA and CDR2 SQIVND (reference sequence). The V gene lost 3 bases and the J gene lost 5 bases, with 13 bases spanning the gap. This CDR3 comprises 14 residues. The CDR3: CASSMYTGAETQYF. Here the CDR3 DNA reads TGTGCCAGTAGTATGTACACTGGGGCGGAGACCCAGTACTTC.

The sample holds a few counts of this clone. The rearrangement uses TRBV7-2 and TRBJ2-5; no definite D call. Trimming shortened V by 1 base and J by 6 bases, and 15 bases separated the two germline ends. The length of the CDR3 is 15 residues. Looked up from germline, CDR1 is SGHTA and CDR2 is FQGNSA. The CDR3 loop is CASSLEARNAKTQYF. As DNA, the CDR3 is TGTGCCAGCAGCTTAGAGGCTAGAAACGCAAAGACCCAGTACTTC.

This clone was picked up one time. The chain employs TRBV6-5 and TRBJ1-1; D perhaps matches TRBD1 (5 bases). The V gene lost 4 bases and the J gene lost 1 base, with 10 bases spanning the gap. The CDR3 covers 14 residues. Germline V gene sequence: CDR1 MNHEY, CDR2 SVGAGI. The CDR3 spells CASSLRGTNTEAFF. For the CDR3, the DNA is TGTGCCAGCAGTTTAAGGGGTACGAACACTGAAGCTTTCTTT.

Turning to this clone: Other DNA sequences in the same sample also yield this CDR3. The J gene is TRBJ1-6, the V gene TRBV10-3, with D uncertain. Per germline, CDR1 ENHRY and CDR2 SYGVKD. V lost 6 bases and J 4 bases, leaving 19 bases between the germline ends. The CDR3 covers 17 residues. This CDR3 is CAISGRLLAGYNSPLHF. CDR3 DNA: TGTGCCATCAGCGGAAGGCTTTTAGCGGGGTATAATTCACCCCTCCACTTT.